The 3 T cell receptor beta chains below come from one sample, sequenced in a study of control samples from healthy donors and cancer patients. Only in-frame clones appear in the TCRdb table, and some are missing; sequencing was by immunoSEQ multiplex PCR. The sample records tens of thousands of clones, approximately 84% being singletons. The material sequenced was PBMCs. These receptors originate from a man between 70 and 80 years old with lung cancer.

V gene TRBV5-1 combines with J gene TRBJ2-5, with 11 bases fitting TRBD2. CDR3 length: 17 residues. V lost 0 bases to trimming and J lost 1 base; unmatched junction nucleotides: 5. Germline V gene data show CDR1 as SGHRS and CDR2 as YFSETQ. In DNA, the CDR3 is TGCGCCAGCAGCTTGGCCGGAACTAGCGGGGGCCAAGAGACCCAGTACTTC. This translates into CASSLAGTSGGQETQYF. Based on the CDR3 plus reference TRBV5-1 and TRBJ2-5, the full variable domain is KAGVTQTPRYLIKTRGQQVTLSCSPISGHRSVSWYQQTPGQGLQFLFEYFSETQRNKGNFPGRFSGRQFSNSRSEMNVSTLELGDSALYLCASSLAGTSGGQETQYFGPGTRLLVL.

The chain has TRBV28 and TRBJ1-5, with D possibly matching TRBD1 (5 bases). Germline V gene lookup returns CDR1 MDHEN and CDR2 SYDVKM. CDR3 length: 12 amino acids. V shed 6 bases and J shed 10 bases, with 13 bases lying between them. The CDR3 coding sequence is TGTGCCAGCAGCCCCCCAAGGGGCCCCCAGCATTTT. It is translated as CASSPPRGPQHF.

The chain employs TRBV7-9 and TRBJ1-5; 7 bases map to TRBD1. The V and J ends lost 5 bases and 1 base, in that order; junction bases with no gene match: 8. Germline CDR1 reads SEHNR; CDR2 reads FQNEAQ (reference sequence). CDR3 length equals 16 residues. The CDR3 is CASSEAGGVSNQPQHF. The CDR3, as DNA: TGTGCCAGCAGCGAAGCAGGGGGAGTAAGCAATCAGCCCCAGCATTTT.